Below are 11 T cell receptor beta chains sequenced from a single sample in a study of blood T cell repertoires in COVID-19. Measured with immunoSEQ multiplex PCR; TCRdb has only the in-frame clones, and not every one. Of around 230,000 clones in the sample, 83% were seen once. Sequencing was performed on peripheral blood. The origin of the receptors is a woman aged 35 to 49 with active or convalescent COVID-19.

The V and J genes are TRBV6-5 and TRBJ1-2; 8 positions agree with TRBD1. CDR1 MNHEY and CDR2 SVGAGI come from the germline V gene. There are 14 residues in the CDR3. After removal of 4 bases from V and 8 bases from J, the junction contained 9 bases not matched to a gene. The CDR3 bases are TGTGCCAGCAGTTCATCTCAGGGGGCTTTCGGCTACACCTTC. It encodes CASSSSQGAFGYTF.

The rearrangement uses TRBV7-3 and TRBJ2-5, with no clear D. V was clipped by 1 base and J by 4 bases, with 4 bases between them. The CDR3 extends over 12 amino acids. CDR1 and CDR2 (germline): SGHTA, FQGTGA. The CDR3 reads CASSLNGETQYF. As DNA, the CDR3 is TGTGCCAGCAGCTTAAACGGAGAGACCCAGTACTTC. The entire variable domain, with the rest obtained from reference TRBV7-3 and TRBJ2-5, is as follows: GAGVSQTPSNKVTEKGKYVELRCDPISGHTALYWYRQSLGQGPEFLIYFQGTGAADDSGLPNDRFFAVRPEGSVSTLKIQRTERGDSAVYLCASSLNGETQYFGPGTRLLVL.

The CDR3 spells CASSLARDEQYF. The CDR3 DNA is TGCGCCAGCAGCTTGGCCAGGGACGAGCAGTACTTC. The rearrangement links TRBV5-1 to TRBJ2-7, with a possible D match to TRBD1 (5 bases). Germline assignment: CDR1 SGHRS and CDR2 YFSETQ. V was cut by 0 bases and J by 5 bases, with 6 bases left in between. The length of the CDR3 is 12 residues.

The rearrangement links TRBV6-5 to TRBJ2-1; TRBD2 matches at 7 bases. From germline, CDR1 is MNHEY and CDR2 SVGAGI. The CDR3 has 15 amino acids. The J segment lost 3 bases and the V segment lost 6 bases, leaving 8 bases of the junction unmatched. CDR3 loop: CASRFSGALYNEQFF. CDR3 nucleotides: TGTGCCAGCAGGTTCAGCGGGGCCCTCTACAATGAGCAGTTCTTC.

The CDR3 DNA reads as TGCGCCAGCAGCTTGGCCTCCGGGGTACAAGGTATGGGCTACACCTTC. It encodes CASSLASGVQGMGYTF. The chain has TRBV5-1 and TRBJ1-2; D gene unclear. The CDR3 loop spans 16 amino acids. The V end lost 0 bases, the J end lost 8 bases, and 20 bases lay between the germline ends. The germline gives CDR1 SGHRS, CDR2 YFSETQ.

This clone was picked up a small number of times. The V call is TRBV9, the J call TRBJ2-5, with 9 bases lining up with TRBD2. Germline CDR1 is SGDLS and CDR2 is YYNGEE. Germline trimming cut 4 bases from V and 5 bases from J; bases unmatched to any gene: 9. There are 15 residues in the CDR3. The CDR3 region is CASSPHAGGFETQYF. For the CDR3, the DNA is TGTGCCAGCAGCCCCCATGCGGGGGGGTTTGAGACCCAGTACTTC. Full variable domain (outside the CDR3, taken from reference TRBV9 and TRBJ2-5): DSGVTQTPKHLITATGQRVTLRCSPRSGDLSVYWYQQSLDQGLQFLIQYYNGEERAKGNILERFSAQQFPDLHSELNLSSLELGDSALYFCASSPHAGGFETQYFGPGTRLLVL.

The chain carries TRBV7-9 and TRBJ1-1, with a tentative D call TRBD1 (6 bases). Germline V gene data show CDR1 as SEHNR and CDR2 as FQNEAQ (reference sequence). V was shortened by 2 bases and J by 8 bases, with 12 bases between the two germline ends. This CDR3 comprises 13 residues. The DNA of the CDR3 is TGTGCCAGCAGCTTACAGGGGATAAGGGAAGCTTTCTTT. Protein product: CASSLQGIREAFF.

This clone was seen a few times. For the CDR3, the DNA is TGTGCCAGCAGTCCAAGACAGGGGCATTTATACGGCTACACCTTC. Protein sequence: CASSPRQGHLYGYTF. This chain joins TRBV27 and TRBJ1-2; the match to TRBD1 covers 8 bases. The CDR3 is 15 residues long. CDR1 is MNHEY, CDR2 SMNVEV, per germline (reference sequence). The J segment lost 8 bases and the V segment lost 5 bases, leaving 13 bases of the junction unmatched.

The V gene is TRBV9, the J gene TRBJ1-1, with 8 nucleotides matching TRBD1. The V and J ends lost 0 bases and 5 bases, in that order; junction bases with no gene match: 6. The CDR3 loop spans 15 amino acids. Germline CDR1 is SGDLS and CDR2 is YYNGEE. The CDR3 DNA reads TGTGCCAGCAGCGTAGACGACAGGGGACGGACTGAAGCTTTCTTT. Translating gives CASSVDDRGRTEAFF.

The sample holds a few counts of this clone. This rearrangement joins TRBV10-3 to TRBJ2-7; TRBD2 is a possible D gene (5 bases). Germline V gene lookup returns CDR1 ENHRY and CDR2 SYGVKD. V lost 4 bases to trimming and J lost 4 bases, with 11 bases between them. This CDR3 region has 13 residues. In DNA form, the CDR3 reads TGTGCCATCAGTGGTCGCGGGTCATACGAGCAGTACTTC. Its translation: CAISGRGSYEQYF.

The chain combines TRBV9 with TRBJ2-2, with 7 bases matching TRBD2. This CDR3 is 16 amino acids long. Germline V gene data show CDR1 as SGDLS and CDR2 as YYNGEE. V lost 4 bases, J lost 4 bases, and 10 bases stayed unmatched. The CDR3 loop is CASSRLIPGGTGELFF. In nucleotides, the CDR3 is TGTGCCAGCAGCCGGCTAATTCCGGGGGGCACCGGGGAGCTGTTTTTT.